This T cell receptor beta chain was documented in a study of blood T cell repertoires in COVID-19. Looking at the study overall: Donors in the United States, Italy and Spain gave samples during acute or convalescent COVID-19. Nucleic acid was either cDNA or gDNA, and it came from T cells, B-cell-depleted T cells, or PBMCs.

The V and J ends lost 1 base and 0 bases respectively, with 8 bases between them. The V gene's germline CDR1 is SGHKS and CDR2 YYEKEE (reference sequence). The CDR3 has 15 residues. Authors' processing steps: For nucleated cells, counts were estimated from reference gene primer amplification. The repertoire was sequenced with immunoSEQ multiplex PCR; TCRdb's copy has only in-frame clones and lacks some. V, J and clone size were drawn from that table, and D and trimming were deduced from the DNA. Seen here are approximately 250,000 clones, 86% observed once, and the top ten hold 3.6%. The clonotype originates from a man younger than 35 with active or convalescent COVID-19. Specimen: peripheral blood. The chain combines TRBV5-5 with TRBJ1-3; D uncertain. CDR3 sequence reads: CASSLQVLSGNTIYF. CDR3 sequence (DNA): TGTGCCAGCAGCTTGCAGGTTCTCTCTGGAAACACCATATATTTT.